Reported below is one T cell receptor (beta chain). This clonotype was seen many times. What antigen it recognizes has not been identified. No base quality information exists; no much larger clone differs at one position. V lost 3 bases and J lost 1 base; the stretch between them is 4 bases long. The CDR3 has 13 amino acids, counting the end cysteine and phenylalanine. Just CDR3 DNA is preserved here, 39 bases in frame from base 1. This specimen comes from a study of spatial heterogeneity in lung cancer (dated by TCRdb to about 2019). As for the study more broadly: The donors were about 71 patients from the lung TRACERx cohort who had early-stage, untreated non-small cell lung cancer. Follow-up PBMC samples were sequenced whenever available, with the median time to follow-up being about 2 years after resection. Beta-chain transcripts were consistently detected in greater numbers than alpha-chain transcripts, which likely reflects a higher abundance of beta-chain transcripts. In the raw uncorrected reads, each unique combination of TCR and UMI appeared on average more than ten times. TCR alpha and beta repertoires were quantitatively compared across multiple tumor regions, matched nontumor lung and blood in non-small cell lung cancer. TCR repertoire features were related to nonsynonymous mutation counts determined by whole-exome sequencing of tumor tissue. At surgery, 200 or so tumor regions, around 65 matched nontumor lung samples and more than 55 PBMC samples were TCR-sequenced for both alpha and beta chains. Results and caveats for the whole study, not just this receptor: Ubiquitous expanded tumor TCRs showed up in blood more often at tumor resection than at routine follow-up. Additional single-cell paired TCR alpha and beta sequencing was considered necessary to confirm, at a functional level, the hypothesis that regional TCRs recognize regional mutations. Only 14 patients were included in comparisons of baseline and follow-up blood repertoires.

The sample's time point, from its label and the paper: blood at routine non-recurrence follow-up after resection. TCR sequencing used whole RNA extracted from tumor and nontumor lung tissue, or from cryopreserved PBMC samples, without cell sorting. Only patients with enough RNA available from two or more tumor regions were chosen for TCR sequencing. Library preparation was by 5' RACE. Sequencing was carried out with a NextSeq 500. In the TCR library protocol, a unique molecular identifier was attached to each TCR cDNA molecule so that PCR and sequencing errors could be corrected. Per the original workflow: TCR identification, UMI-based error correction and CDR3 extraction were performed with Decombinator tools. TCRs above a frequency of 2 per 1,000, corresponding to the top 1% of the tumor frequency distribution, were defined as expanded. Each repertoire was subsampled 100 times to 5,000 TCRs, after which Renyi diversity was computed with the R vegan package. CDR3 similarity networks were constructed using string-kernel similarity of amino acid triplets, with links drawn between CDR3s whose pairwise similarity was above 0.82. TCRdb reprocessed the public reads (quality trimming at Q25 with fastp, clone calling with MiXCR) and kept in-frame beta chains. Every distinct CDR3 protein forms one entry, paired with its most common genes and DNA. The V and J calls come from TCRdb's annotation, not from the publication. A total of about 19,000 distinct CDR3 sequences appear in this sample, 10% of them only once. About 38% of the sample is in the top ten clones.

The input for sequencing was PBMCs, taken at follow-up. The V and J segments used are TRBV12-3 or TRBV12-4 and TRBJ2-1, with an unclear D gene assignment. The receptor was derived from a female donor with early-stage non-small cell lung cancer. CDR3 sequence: CASSLRSYNEQFF. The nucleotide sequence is TGTGCCAGCAGTTTGCGGTCCTACAATGAGCAGTTCTTC.